These 2 T cell receptor beta chains came from one sample sequenced in a study of vaccination and CD4 T cells after COVID-19 (dated by TCRdb to between 2021 and 2023). Their target antigens are unknown. The sample's treatment or condition, from its label and the paper: roughly 10-day PBMC culture with coronavirus spike peptide pools or control peptides (ViraFEST assay). Library prep was done by PCR. Data came from an Illumina iSeq 100. DNA from cultured CD4+ T cells was subjected to TCR sequencing with the Oncomine TCR Beta short-read assay at the Johns Hopkins FTIC core. In TCRdb, the public reads were trimmed at Q25 with fastp and aligned with MiXCR, with productive beta chains retained. Each record represents a unique CDR3 protein, reported with the most common genes and DNA among its rows. This sample has around 20,000 distinct CDR3 sequences in its table, and about 42% of those were observed once. Together, the top ten hold 6.3% of the sample.

The sample in question was CD4+ T cells from blood, cultured in vitro, obtained before SARS-CoV-2 vaccination. These TCRs come from a human donor who had recovered from COVID-19.

This clonotype showed up just a few times. A read error may produce the germline difference seen at one junction end. The chain has TRBV30 and TRBJ1-1; 7 bases are shared with TRBD1. CDR3 length: 11 residues. Germline V lookup: CDR1 GTSNPN, CDR2 SVGIG (reference sequence). The CDR3 reads CAWSVRDSPLF. In nucleotides, the CDR3 is TGTGCCTGGAGTGTACGGGACAGTCCTCTCTTT.

This clonotype is termed medium-sized. The genes are TRBV15 and TRBJ1-2; 7 nucleotides line up with TRBD1. CDR3 length: 14 amino acids. Germline assignment: CDR1 LNHNV and CDR2 YYDKDF (reference sequence). J was trimmed by 8 bases and V by 4 bases; bases with no gene match: 10. This chain's CDR3 is CATSTRMTGQGYTF. CDR3 DNA: TGTGCCACCAGCACCAGAATGACAGGGCAAGGCTACACCTTC.